This T cell receptor (beta chain) was observed in a study of beta chain features in type 1 diabetes. Investigators reverse transcribed all isolated RNA, so they sequenced expressed TCRB transcripts. The method was immunoSEQ multiplex PCR; TCRdb's version includes in-frame clones alone and lacks a portion of them. The sample consists of around 300,000 clones, 14% of them appearing once. The study's findings and limits: The cDNA sequencing approach could over-represent high-TCR-expressing cells. Shorter templates might be favored by PCR, and equally so in patients and in controls.

Trimming cost V 4 bases and J 0 bases, with 10 bases left between them. The CDR3 consists of 15 residues. Per the germline V gene, CDR1 is MNHEY and CDR2 is SVGAGI. About this clone itself: The antigen remains unidentified.

Post-sort purity exceeded 98% for all sorted populations. This clonotype was obtained from a man aged 25-45 years in good health. The chain carries TRBV6-5 and TRBJ2-4; D is ambiguous. What was sequenced was central memory CD4+ T cells from blood. CDR3 bases: TGTGCCAGCAGTTCCCCCAGACTAGCCAAAAACATTCAGTACTTC. Translation gives CASSSPRLAKNIQYF.